The entry below describes one T cell receptor (beta chain). As handled by the study authors: Amplified reference gene primers provided the basis for estimating nucleated cell counts. Using immunoSEQ multiplex PCR, the repertoire was profiled, and TCRdb retains in-frame clones only, with some absent. Clonal size and the V and J genes are those of that table, whereas D and trimming came from the DNA. The sample carries roughly 250,000 clones, about 87% recorded once. This CDR3 contains 16 residues. V was clipped by 0 bases and J by 6 bases; unmatched bases: 11. Germline CDR1 reads SGHRS; CDR2 reads YFSETQ. The record originates from a study of blood T cell repertoires in COVID-19.

The sequence derives from a woman between 40 and 50 years old with acute or convalescent COVID-19. The sample taken for sequencing was peripheral blood. The chain joins TRBV5-1 to TRBJ1-1; 7 bases map to TRBD1. CDR3 DNA sequence: TGCGCCAGCAGCTTGGCTACGACAGGGAGCCATGCTGAAGCTTTCTTT. Translated: CASSLATTGSHAEAFF. Combining the CDR3 with reference TRBV5-1 and TRBJ1-1 gives the whole variable domain KAGVTQTPRYLIKTRGQQVTLSCSPISGHRSVSWYQQTPGQGLQFLFEYFSETQRNKGNFPGRFSGRQFSNSRSEMNVSTLELGDSALYLCASSLATTGSHAEAFFGQGTRLTVV.